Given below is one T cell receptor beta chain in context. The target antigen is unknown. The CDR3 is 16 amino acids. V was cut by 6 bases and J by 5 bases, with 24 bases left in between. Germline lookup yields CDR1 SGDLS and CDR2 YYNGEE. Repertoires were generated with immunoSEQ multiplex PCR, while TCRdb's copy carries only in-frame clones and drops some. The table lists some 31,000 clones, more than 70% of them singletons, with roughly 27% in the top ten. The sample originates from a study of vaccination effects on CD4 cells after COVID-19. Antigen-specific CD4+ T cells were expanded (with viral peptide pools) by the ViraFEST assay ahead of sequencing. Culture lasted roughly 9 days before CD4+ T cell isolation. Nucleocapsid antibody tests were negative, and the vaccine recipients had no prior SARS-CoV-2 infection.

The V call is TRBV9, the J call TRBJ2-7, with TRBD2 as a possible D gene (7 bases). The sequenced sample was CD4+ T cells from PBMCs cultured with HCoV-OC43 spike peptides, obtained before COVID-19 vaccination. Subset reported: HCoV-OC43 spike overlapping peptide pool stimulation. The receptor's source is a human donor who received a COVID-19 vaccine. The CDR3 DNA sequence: TGTGCCAGCACCCCAGCAGGAGGGGGGGCCGTCCACGAGCAGTACTTC. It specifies CASTPAGGGAVHEQYF.